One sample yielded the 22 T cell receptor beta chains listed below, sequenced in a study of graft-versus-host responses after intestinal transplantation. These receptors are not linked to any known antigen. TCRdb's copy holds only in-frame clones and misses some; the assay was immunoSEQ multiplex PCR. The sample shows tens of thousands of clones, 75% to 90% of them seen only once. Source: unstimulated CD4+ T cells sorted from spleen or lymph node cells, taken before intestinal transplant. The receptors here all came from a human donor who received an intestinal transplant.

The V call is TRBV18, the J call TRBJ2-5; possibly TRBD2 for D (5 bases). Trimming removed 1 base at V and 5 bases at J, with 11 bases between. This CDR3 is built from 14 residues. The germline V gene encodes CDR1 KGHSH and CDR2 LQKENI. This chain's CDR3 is CASSPRAGKETQYF. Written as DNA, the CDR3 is TGTGCCAGCTCACCACGGGCGGGCAAGGAGACCCAGTACTTC.

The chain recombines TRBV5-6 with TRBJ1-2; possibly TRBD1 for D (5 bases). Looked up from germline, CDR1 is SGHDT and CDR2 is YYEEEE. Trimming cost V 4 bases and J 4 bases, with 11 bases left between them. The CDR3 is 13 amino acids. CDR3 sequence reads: CASSRGVSYGYTF. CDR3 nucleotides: TGTGCCAGCAGCCGGGGGGTGAGCTATGGCTACACCTTC.

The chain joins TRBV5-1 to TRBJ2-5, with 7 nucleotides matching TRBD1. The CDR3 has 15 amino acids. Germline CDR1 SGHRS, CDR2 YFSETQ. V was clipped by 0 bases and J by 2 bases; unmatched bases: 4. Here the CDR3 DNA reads TGCGCCAGCAGCTTGGAAGGACAGGTACAAGAGACCCAGTACTTC. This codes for CASSLEGQVQETQYF.

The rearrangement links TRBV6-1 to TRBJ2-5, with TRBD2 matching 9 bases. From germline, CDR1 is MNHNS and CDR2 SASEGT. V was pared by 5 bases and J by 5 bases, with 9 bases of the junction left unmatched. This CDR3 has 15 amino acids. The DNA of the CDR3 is TGTGCCAGCAGTCCCCAGGCGGGGGGGCTTGAGACCCAGTACTTC. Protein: CASSPQAGGLETQYF.

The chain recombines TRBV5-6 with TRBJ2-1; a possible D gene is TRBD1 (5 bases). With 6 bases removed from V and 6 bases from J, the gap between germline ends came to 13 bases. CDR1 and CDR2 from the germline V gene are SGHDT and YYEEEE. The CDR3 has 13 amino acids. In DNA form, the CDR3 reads TGTGCCAGCACCCTGGACACAGCCAATGAGCAGTTCTTC. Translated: CASTLDTANEQFF.

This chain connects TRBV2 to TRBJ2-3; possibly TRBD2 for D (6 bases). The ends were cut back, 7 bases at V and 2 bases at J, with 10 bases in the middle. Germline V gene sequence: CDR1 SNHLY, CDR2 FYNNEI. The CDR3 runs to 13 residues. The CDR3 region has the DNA TGTGCCAGCACCGGAGGGGCCACAGATACGCAGTATTTT. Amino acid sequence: CASTGGATDTQYF.

The CDR3 is CASSVVAPVAGNTIYF. Here the CDR3 DNA reads TGTGCCAGCAGCGTAGTAGCTCCCGTCGCGGGAAACACCATATATTTT. This sequence joins TRBV9 and TRBJ1-3; no clear D. The CDR3 spans 16 residues. The germline V gene encodes CDR1 SGDLS and CDR2 YYNGEE. With 0 bases removed from V and 4 bases from J, the gap between germline ends came to 14 bases.

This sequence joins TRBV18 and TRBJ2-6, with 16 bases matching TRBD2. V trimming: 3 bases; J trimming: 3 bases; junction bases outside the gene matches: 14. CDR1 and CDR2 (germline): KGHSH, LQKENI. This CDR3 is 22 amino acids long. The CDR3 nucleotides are TGTGCCAGCTCACCCCGACCTGGGACTAGCGGGGGGGCGAAACTTGGGGCCAACGTCCTGACTTTC. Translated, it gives CASSPRPGTSGGAKLGANVLTF.

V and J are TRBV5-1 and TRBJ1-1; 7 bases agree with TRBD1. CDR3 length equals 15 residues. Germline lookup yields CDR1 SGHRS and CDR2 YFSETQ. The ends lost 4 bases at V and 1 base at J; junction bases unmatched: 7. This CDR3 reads CASSPRGRGNTEAFF. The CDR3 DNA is TGCGCCAGCAGCCCGAGGGGGCGCGGGAACACTGAAGCTTTCTTT.

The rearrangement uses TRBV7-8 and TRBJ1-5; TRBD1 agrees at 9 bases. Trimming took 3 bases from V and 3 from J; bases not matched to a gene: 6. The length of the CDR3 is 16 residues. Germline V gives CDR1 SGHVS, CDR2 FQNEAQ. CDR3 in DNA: TGTGCCAGCAGCTTGGGACAGGGCTCACACAATCAGCCCCAGCATTTT. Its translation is CASSLGQGSHNQPQHF.

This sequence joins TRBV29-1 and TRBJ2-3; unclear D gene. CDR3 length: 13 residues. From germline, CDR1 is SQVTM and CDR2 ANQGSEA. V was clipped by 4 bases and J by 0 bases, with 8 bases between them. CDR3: CSVAPSSTDTQYF. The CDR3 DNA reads TGCAGCGTTGCCCCCTCTAGCACAGATACGCAGTATTTT.

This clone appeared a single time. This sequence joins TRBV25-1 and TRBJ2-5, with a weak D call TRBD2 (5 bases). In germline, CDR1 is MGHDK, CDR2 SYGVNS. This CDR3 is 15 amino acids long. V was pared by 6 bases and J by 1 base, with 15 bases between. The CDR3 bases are TGTGCCAGCAGCCCCGCTAGGCGGGTCCAAGAGACCCAGTACTTC. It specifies CASSPARRVQETQYF. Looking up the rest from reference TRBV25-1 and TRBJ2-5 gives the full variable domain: EADIYQTPRYLVIGTGKKITLECSQTMGHDKMYWYQQDPGMELHLIHYSYGVNSTEKGDLSSESTVSRIRTEHFPLTLESARPSHTSQYLCASSPARRVQETQYFGPGTRLLVL.

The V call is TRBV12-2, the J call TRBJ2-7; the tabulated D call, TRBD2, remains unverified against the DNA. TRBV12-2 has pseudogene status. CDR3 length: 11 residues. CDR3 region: CGGPAIYEQYF. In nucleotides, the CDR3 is TGCGGGGGGCCGGCTATCTACGAGCAGTACTTC.

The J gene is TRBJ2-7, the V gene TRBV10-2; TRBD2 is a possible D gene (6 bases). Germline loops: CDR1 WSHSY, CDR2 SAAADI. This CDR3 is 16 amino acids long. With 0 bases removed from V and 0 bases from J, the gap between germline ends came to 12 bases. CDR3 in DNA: TGCGCCAGCAGTGAGTCTTCCAGCGGGCTCTCCTACGAGCAGTACTTC. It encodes CASSESSSGLSYEQYF.

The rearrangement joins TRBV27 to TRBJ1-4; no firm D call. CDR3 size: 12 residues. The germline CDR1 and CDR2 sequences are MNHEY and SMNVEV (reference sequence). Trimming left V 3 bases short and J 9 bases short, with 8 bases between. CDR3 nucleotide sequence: TGTGCCAGCAGTTTGGGTGGGCAAAAACTGTTTTTT. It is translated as CASSLGGQKLFF.

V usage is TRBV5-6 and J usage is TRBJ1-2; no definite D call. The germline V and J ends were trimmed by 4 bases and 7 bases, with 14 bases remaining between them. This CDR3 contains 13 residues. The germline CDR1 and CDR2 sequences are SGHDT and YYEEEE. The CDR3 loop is CASSAAPGGGYTF. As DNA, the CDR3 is TGTGCCAGCAGCGCAGCCCCCGGCGGTGGCTACACCTTC.

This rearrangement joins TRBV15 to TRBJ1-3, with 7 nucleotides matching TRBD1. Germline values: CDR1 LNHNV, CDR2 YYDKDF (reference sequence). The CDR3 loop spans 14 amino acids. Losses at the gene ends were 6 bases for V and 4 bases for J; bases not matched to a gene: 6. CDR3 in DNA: TGTGCCACCAGTCAACAGGGGAAGGGAAACACCATATATTTT. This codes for CATSQQGKGNTIYF.

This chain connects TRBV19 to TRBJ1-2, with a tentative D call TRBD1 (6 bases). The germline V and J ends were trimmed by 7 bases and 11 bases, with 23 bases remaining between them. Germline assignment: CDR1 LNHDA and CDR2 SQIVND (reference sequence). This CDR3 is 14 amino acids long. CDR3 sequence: CASNSPPDSRPYTF. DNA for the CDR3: TGTGCCAGTAATTCCCCCCCGGACAGCCGGCCGTACACCTTC.

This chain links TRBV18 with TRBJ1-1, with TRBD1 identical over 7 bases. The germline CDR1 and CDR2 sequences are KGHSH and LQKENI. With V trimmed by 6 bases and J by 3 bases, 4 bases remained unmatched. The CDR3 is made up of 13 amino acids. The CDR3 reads CASSNQGDTEAFF. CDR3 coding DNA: TGTGCCAGCTCGAACCAGGGGGACACTGAAGCTTTCTTT. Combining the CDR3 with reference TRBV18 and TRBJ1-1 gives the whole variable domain NAGVMQNPRHLVRRRGQEARLRCSPMKGHSHVYWYRQLPEEGLKFMVYLQKENIIDESGMPKERFSAEFPKEGPSILRIQQVVRGDSAAYFCASSNQGDTEAFFGQGTRLTVV.

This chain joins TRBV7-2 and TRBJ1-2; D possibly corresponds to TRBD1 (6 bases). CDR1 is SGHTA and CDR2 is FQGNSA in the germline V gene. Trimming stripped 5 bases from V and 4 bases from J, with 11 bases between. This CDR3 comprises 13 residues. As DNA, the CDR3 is TGTGCCAGCAGCCCTGGACAGTTCTATGGCTACACCTTC. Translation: CASSPGQFYGYTF.

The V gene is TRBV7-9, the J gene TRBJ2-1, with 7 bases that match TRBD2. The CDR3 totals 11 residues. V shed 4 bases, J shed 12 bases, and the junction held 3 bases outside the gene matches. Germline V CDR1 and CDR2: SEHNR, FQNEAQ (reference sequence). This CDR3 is CASSSGLRQFF. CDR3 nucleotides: TGTGCCAGCAGCTCGGGACTAAGGCAGTTCTTC.

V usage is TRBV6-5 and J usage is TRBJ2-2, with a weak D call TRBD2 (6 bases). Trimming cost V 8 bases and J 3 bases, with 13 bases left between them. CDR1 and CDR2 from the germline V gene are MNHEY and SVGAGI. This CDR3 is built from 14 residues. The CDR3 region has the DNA TGTGCCAGCTCGAGGGACTGGGACACCGGGGAGCTGTTTTTT. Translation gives CASSRDWDTGELFF.